This is a list of T cell receptor beta chains from one sample in a study of blood T cell repertoires in COVID-19. TCRdb keeps only in-frame clones here, not all; method: immunoSEQ multiplex PCR. Of 310,000 or so clones in the sample, about nine tenths were seen once. The source material was peripheral blood. These receptors were collected from a man aged 45-65 years with active or convalescent COVID-19. Both conserved end residues are part of each CDR3. The D gene is left open where the match is weak.

TRBD2,TRBV3-1/TRBV3-2,CASSQGTSGFYEQYF
TRBD1,TRBV28,CASIDPTGGTGELFF
-,TRBV6-5,CASSIQGSNSPLHF
TRBD1,TRBV29-1,CSVGPRQGAIYEQYF
-,TRBV18,CASSPGSRDGYTF
TRBD1,TRBV7-7,CASSWTGGRDTGELFF
-,TRBV6-5,CASRSGDRAEAFF
-,TRBV4-3,CASSPRRGGSPLHF
-,TRBV6-5,CASSSSRGDISPLHF
-,TRBV28,CASSPQAYEQYF
-,TRBV5-1,CASSETNTEAFF
TRBD1,TRBV6-5,CASSFSRGTANEKLFF
-,TRBV5-1,CASSPTGAGEIRGYTF
-,TRBV29-1,CSVRHSRESYNEQFF
-,TRBV6-1,CASSEPSETEQFF
TRBD1,TRBV3-1/TRBV3-2,CASSKDRGRTEAFF
TRBD2,TRBV5-1,CASSLRHRPSGTLRNEQFF
-,TRBV30,CACRDIPTDTQYF
TRBD1,TRBV6-5,CASSRDRSRGEEQYF
-,TRBV4-2,CASSQEPGRFINQPQHF
TRBD2,TRBV18,CASSPGGGGTDNEQFF
-,TRBV14,CASRNRATEAFF
-,TRBV23-1,CASSQGGQGNNEQFF
TRBD2,TRBV7-2,CASSLSGGRGAETQYF
-,TRBV29-1,CSVSGGWNQPQHF
-,TRBV29-1,CSVRQNTGELFF
TRBD1,TRBV6-5,CASSYSGQGLGEQYF
-,TRBV7-2,CASSLYTRNTEAFF
TRBD2,TRBV25-1,CASSEAAGSYNEQFF
TRBD1,TRBV7-9,CASSLDRGGNTEAFF
TRBD2,TRBV2,CASRPTSGGTDTQYF
-,TRBV29-1,CSVGAATNEKLFF
-,TRBV4-2,CASSQDIKGGTEAFF
-,TRBV2,CASSDYKGAEAFF
TRBD2,TRBV5-4,CASSLKREAGSYNEQFF
-,TRBV7-2,CASSPTRGTTEAFF
TRBD1,TRBV5-4,CASSFPTGQQLYGYTF
TRBD1,TRBV2,CASYNRQGYTEAFF
-,TRBV14,CASSPGSYRYYEQYF
-,TRBV5-1,CASSLLTGLNTGELFF
TRBD2,TRBV7-2,CASSLAPSGGADTQYF
TRBD2,TRBV4-1,CASSPQEASGQETQYF
-,TRBV6-6,CASSYQGLGYGYTF
TRBD1,TRBV5-1,CASSRTQGVRGYEQYF
TRBD1,TRBV5-1,CASRAGTGLRSYNSPLHF
-,TRBV6-2/TRBV6-3,CASSYLQLYGYTF
-,TRBV7-2,CASSLTGPGTEAFF
TRBD1,TRBV5-1,CASSLTGGETQYF
-,TRBV28,CASSLWGLRENEQFF
-,TRBV3-1/TRBV3-2,CASSQGQVDGETQYF
-,TRBV7-2,CASSFPNRGLRSPLHF